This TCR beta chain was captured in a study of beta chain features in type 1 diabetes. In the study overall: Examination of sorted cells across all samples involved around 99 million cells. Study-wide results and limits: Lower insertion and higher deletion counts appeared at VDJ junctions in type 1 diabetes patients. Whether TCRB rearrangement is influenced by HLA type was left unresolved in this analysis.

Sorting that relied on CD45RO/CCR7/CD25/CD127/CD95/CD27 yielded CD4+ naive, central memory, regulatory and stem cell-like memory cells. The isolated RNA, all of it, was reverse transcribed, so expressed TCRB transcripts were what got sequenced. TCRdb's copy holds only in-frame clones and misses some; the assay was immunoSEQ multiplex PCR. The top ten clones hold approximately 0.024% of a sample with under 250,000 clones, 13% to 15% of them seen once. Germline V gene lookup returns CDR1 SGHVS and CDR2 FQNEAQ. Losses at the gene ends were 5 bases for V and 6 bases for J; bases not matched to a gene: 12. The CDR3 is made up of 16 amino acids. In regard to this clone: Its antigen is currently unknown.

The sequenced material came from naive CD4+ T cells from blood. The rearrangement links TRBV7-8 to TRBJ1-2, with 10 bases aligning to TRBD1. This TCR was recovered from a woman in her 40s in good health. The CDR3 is CASSRTPRQGADGYTF. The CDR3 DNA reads TGTGCCAGCAGCCGTACTCCTCGACAGGGGGCGGATGGCTACACCTTC.